This TCR beta chain was sequenced during a study of blood T cell repertoires in COVID-19. Study-wide context: The United States, Italy and Spain supplied acute and convalescent COVID-19 samples.

Germline CDR1 is SGHNT and CDR2 is YENEEA. The CDR3 is 16 amino acids. V lost 4 bases and J lost 2; bases outside the gene matches: 3. Per the study methods: Amplified reference gene primers provided the basis for estimating nucleated cell counts. Method: immunoSEQ multiplex PCR; TCRdb's copy keeps in-frame clones and lacks some. For V, J and clone size, that table is used; D and trimming come from the DNA. The sample holds around 70,000 clones, approximately 90% seen once. The specimen was peripheral blood. The V and J genes are TRBV11-3 and TRBJ2-3, with 13 bases that match TRBD2. This TCR came from a human donor in a cohort sampled during active COVID-19. The CDR3 DNA sequence: TGTGCCAGCAGCTGGGGACTAGCGGGACTCACAGATACGCAGTATTTT. Encoded protein: CASSWGLAGLTDTQYF.